This T cell receptor beta chain was recorded in a study of T cells in tuberculosis. Cells were sorted from thawed PBMC rested overnight and stained with GMM-loaded CD1B tetramer, viability dye and anti-CD3. C32 glucose monomycolate from Rhodococcus equi was loaded onto the CD1B tetramers. Study conclusions and caveats: Low-affinity CD1B-GMM tetramer-binding T cells may have been missed.

Germline loops: CDR1 SGHTA, CDR2 FQGNSA. The CDR3 runs to 14 residues. V dropped 1 base and J dropped 2 bases, with 7 bases sitting between them. TCR-alpha and TCR-beta chains were sequenced unpaired. Profiling relied on immunoSEQ multiplex PCR, and the TCRdb table lists in-frame clones only, not all of them. This sample has tens of thousands of clones, with approximately 91% found just once. This TCR derives from an adult woman with latent tuberculosis. The genes are TRBV7-2 and TRBJ2-3; D is unclear. The sequenced sample was CD1b-GMM tetramer-negative cells sorted from PBMCs. CDR3 bases: TGTGCCAGCAGCTTAGATGTAATCACAGATACGCAGTATTTT. Its protein product is CASSLDVITDTQYF.